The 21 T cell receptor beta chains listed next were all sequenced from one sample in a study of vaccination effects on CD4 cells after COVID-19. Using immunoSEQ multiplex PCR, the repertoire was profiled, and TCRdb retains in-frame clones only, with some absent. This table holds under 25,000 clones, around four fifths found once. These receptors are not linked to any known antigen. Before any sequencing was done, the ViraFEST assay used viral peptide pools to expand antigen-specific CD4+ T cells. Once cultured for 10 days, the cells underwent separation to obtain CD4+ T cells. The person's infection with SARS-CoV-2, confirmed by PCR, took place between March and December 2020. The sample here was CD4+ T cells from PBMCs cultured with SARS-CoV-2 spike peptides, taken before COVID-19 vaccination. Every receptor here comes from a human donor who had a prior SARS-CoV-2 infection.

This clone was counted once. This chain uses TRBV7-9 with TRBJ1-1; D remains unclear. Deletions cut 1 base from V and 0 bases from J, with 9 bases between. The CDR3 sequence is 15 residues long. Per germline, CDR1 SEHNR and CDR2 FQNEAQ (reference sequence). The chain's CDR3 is CASSLGHTMNTEAFF. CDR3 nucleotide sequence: TGTGCCAGCAGCTTAGGCCACACCATGAACACTGAAGCTTTCTTT.

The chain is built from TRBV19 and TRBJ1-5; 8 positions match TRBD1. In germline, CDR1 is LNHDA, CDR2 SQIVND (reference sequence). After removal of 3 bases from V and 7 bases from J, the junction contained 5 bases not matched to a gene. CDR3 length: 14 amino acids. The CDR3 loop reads CASSMDREGQPQHF. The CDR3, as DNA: TGTGCCAGTAGTATGGACAGGGAAGGGCAGCCCCAGCATTTT. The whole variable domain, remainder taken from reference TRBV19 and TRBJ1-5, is DGGITQSPKYLFRKEGQNVTLSCEQNLNHDAMYWYRQDPGQGLRLIYYSQIVNDFQKGDIAEGYSVSREKKESFPLTVTSAQKNPTAFYLCASSMDREGQPQHFGDGTRLSIL.

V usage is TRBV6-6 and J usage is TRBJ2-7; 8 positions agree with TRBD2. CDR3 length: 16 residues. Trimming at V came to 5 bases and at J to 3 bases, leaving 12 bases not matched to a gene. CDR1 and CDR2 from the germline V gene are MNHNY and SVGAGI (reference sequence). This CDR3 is CASSPPRREVHYEQYF. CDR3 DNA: TGTGCCAGCAGTCCCCCTCGGCGGGAGGTACACTACGAGCAGTACTTC.

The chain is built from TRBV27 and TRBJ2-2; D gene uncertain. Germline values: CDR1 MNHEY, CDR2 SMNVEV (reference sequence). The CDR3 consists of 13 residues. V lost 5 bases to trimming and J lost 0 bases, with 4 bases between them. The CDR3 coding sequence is TGTGCCAGCAGTAAAACGAACACCGGGGAGCTGTTTTTT. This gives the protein CASSKTNTGELFF.

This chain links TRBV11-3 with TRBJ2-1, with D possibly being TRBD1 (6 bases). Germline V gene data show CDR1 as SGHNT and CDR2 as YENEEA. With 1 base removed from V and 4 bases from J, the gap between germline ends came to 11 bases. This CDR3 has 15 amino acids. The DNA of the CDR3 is TGTGCCAGCAGCTTAGGGTTAGGGGGTTACAATGAGCAGTTCTTC. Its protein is CASSLGLGGYNEQFF.

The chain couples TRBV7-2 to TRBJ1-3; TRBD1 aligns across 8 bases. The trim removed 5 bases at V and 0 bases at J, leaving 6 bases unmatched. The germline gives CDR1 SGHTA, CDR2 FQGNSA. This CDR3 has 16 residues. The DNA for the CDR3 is TGTGCCAGCAGCACGGGACAGGCGAGCTCTGGAAACACCATATATTTT. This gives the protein CASSTGQASSGNTIYF.

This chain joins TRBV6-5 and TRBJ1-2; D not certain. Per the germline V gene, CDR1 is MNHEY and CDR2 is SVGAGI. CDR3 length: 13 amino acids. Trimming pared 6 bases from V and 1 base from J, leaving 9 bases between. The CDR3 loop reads CASRVQSNYGYTF. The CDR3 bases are TGTGCCAGCAGAGTACAGAGTAACTATGGCTACACCTTC.

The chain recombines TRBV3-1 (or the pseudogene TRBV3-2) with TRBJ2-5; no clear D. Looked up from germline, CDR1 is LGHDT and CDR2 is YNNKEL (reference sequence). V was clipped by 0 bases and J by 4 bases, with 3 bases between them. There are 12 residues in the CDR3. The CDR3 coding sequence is TGTGCCAGCAGCCAAGAGGGAGAGACCCAGTACTTC. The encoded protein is CASSQEGETQYF.

In DNA form, the CDR3 reads TGCGCCAGCAGCCAAGACATAGAACGGCCTACAACTAATGAAAAACTGTTTTTT. This translates into CASSQDIERPTTNEKLFF. V gene TRBV4-1 combines with J gene TRBJ1-4; D gene uncertain. The CDR3 covers 18 residues. Germline lookup yields CDR1 MGHRA and CDR2 YSYEKL. Trimming took 0 bases from V and 0 from J, leaving 14 bases between them.

The CDR3 coding sequence is TGTGCCAGCAGTGAAAGGATTGGGCGAGGATTCCGTAGTAACACCGGGGAGCTGTTTTTT. It codes for CASSERIGRGFRSNTGELFF. This rearrangement joins TRBV2 to TRBJ2-2; D uncertain. The CDR3 is 20 residues long. The germline CDR1 and CDR2 sequences are SNHLY and FYNNEI. The V and J ends lost 2 bases and 2 bases respectively, with 24 bases between them.

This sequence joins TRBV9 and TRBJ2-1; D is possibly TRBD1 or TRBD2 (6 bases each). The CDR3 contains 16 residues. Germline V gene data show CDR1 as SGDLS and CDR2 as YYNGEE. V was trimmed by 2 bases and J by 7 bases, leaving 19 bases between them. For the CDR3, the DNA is TGTGCCAGCAGCGTCGGGCCCCCGACTAGGGGGAATGAGCAGTTCTTC. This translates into CASSVGPPTRGNEQFF. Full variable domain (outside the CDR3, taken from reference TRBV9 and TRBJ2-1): DSGVTQTPKHLITATGQRVTLRCSPRSGDLSVYWYQQSLDQGLQFLIQYYNGEERAKGNILERFSAQQFPDLHSELNLSSLELGDSALYFCASSVGPPTRGNEQFFGPGTRLTVL.

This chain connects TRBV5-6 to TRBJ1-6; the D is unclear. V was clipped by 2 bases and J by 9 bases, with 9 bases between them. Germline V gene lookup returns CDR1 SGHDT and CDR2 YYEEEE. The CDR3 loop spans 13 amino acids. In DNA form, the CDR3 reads TGTGCCAGCAGCTTAGGGCGTCGTTCACCCCTCCACTTT. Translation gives CASSLGRRSPLHF.

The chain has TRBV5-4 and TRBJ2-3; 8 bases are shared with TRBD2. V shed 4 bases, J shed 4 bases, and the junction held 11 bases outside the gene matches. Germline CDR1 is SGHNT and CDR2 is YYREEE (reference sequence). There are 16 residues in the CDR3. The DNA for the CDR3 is TGTGCCAGCAGCCCAAAAGGGCGGGGGGATGCAGATACGCAGTATTTT. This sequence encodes CASSPKGRGDADTQYF.

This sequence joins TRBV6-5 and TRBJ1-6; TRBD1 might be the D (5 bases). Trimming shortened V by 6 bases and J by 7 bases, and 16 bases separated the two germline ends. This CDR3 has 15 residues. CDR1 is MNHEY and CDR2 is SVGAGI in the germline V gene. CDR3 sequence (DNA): TGTGCCAGCAGCTGGACCGGGACGGGGAATTCACCCCTCCACTTT. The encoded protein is CASSWTGTGNSPLHF.

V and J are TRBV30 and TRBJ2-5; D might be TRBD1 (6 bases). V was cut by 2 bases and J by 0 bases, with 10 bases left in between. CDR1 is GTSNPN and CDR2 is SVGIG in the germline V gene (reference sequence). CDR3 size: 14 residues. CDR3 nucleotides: TGTGCCTGGAGTCCAGGACAGTACCAAGAGACCCAGTACTTC. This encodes CAWSPGQYQETQYF.

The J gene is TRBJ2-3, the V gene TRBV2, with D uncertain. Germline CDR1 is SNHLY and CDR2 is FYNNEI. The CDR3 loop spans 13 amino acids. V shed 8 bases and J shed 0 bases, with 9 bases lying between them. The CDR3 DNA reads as TGTGCCAGCGGGCGGCTCAGCACAGATACGCAGTATTTT. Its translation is CASGRLSTDTQYF. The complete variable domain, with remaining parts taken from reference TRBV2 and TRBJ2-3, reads EPEVTQTPSHQVTQMGQEVILRCVPISNHLYFYWYRQILGQKVEFLVSFYNNEISEKSEIFDDQFSVERPDGSNFTLKIRSTKLEDSAMYFCASGRLSTDTQYFGPGTRLTVL.

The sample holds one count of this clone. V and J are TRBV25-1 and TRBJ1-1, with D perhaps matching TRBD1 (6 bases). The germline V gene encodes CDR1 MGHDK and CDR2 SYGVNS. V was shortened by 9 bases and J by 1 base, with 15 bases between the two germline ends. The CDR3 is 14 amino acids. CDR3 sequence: CASRGWAANTEAFF. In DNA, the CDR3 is TGTGCCAGTAGGGGGTGGGCAGCGAACACTGAAGCTTTCTTT.

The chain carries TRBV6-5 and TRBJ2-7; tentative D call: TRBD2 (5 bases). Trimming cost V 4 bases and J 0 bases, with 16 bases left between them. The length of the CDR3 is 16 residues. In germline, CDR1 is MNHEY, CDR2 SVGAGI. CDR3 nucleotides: TGTGCCAGCAGTTCCCTACGCGGGTCCAACTCCTACGAGCAGTACTTC. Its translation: CASSSLRGSNSYEQYF.

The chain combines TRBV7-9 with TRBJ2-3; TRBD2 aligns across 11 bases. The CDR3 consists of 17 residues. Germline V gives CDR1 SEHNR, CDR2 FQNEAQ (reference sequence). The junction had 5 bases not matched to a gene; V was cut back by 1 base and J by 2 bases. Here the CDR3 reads CASSLGLAGTDTDTQYF. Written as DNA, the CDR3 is TGTGCCAGCAGCTTAGGACTAGCGGGGACTGACACAGATACGCAGTATTTT.

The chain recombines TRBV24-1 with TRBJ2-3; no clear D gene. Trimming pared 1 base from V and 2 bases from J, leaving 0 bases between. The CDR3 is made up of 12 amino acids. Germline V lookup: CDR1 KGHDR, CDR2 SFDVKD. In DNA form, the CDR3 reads TGTGCCACCAGTGATTTCACAGATACGCAGTATTTT. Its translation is CATSDFTDTQYF.

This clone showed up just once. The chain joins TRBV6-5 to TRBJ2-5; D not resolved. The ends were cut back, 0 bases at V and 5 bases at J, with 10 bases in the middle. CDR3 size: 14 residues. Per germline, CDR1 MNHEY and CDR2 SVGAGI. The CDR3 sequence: CASSYSSGGETQYF. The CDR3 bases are TGTGCCAGCAGTTACTCGTCAGGTGGCGAGACCCAGTACTTC.